This TCR beta chain was recorded in a study of T-cell memory formation after mild COVID-19. Whole-study results and caveats: CD4+ bias marked clones expanding day 15 to 37, unlike balanced contracting clones. Contracting clones localized mainly to CM and EM when CD4+ and mainly to EMRA when CD8+.

As to this clonotype: Its matching antigen is unknown.

TCRdb used MiXCR to reprocess the 5' RACE reads, holding one entry per CDR3 protein. The sample consists of tens of thousands of distinct CDR3 sequences, more than 13% of them appearing once. Sequenced: PBMCs or a T cell subset sorted from them (not recorded which). The sequence was obtained from a man in his late teens or twenties who had mild COVID-19 (a few samples of this study predate the infection). Cell type and time point are not known.

In DNA, the CDR3 is TGTGCCAGCAGTTACTCGAACCCGGCGTCGGGCACCGGGGAGCTGTTTTTT. Protein product: CASSYSNPASGTGELFF. The V gene is TRBV6-6, the J gene TRBJ2-2, with D unclear. The CDR3 covers 17 residues. Trimming pared 0 bases from V and 4 bases from J, leaving 15 bases between. The germline gives CDR1 MNHNY, CDR2 SVGAGI (reference sequence).